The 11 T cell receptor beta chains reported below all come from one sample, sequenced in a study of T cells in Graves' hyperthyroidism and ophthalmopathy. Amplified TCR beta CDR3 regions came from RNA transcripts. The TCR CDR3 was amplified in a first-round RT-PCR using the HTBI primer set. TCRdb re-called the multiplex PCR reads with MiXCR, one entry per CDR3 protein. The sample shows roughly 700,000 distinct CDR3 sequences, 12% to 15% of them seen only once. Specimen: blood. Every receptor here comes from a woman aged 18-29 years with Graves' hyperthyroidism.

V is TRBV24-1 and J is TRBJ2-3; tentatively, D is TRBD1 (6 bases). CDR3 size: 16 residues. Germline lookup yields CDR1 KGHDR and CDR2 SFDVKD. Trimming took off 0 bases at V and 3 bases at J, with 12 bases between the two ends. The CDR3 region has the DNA TGTGCCACCAGTGATTTGCCCGGGACACTTACAGATACGCAGTATTTT. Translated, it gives CATSDLPGTLTDTQYF.

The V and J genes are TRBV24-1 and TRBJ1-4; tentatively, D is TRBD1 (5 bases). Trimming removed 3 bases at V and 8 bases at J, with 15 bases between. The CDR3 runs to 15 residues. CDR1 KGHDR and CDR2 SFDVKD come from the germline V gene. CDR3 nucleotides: TGTGCCACCAGTGATACGAGGGGTGCGGGAGAAAAACTGTTTTTT. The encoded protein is CATSDTRGAGEKLFF.

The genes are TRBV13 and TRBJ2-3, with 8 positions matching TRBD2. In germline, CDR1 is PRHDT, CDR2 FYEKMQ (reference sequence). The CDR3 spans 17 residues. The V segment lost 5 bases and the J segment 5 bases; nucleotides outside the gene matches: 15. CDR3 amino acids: CASSPRGAGVNGDTQYF. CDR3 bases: TGTGCCAGCAGCCCTCGCGGAGCGGGAGTTAACGGAGATACGCAGTATTTT. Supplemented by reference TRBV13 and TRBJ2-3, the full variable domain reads AAGVIQSPRHLIKEKRETATLKCYPIPRHDTVYWYQQGPGQDPQFLISFYEKMQSDKGSIPDRFSAQQFSDYHSELNMSSLELGDSALYFCASSPRGAGVNGDTQYFGPGTRLTVL.

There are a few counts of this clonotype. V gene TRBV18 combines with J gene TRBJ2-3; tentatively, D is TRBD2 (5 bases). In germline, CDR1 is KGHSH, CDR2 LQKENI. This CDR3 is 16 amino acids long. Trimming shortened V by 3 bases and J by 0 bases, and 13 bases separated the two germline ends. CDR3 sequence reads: CASSPVSGLSTDTQYF. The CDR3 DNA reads TGTGCCAGCTCACCGGTCAGCGGACTTAGCACAGATACGCAGTATTTT.

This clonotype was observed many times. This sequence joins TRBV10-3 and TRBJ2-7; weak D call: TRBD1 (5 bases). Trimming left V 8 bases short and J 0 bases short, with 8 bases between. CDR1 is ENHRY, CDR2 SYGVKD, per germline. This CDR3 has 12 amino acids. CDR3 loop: CAIVDNSYEQYF. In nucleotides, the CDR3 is TGTGCCATCGTGGACAACTCCTACGAGCAGTACTTC.

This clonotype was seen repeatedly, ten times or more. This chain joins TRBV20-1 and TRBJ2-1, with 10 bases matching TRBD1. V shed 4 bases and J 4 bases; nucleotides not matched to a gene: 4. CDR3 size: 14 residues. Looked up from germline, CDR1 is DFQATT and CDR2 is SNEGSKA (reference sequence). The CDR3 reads CSATWTGGYNEQFF. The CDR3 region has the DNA TGCAGTGCTACTTGGACAGGGGGATACAATGAGCAGTTCTTC.

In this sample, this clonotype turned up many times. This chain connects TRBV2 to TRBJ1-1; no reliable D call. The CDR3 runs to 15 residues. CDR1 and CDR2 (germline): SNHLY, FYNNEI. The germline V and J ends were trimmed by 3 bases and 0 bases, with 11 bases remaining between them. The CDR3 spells CASSDNPDLNTEAFF. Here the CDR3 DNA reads TGTGCCAGCAGTGATAACCCCGACTTGAACACTGAAGCTTTCTTT.

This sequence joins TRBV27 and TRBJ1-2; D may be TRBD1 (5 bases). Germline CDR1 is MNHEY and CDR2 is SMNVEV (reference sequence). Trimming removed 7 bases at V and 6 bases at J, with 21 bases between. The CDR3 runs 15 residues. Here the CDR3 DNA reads TGTGCCAGCAAAAATCTCCGGGACCGCCGGGATGGCTACACCTTC. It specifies CASKNLRDRRDGYTF.

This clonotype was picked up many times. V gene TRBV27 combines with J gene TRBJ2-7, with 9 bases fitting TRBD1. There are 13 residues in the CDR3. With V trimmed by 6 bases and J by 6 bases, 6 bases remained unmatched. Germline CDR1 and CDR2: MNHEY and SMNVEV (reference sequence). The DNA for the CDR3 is TGTGCCAGCAGCCGGGACAGGGAGGGCGAGCAGTACTTC. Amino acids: CASSRDREGEQYF.

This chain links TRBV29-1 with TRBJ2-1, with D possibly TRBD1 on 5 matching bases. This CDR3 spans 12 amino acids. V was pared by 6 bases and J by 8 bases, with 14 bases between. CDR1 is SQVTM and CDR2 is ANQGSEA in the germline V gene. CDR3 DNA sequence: TGCAGCGTGAAACGTGGGGCCGATGAGCAGTTCTTC. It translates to CSVKRGADEQFF.

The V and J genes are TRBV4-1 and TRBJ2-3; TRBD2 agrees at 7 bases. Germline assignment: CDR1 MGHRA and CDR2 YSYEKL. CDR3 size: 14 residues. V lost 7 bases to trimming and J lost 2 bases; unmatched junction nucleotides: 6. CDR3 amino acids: CASMARDYTDTQYF. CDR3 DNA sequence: TGCGCCAGCATGGCCCGGGACTACACAGATACGCAGTATTTT.